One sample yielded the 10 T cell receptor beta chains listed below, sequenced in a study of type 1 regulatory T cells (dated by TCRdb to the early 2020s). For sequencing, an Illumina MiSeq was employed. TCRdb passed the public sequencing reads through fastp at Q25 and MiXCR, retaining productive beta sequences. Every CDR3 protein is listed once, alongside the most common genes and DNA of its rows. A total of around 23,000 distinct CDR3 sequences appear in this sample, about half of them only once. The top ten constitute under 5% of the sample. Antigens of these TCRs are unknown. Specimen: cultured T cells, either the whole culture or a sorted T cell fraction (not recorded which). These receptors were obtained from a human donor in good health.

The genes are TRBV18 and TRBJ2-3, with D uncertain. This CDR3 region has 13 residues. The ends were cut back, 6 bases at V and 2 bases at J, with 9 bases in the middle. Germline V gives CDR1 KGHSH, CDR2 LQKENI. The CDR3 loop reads CASSPRNTDTQYF. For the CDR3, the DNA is TGTGCCAGCTCCCCGAGGAACACAGATACGCAGTATTTT.

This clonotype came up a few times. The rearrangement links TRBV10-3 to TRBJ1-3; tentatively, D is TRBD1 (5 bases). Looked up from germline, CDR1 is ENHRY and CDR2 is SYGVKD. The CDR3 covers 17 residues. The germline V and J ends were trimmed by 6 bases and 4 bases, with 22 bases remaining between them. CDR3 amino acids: CAISSPDLGGSGNTIYF. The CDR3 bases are TGTGCCATCAGCTCGCCCGACCTGGGGGGTTCGGGAAACACCATATATTTT.

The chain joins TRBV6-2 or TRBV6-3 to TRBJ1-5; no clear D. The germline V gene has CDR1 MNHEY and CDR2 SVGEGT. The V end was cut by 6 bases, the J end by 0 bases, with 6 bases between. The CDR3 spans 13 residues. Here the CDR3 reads CASSDYSNQPQHF. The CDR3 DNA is TGTGCCAGCAGCGACTATAGCAATCAGCCCCAGCATTTT.

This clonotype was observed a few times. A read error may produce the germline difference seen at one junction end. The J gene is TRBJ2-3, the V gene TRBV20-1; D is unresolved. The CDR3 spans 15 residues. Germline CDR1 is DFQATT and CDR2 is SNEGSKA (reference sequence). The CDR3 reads CSARDQGGSTDTQYF. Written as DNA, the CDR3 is TGCAGTGCCAGAGACCAAGGCGGAAGCACAGATACGCAGTATTTT.

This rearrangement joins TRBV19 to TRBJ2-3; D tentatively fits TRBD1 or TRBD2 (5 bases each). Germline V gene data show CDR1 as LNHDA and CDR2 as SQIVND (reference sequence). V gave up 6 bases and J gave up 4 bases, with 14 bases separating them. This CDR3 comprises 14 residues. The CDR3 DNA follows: TGTGCCAGTAGAACATACATGGGGGCAGATACGCAGTATTTT. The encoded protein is CASRTYMGADTQYF. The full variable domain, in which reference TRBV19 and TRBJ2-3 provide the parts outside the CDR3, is DGGITQSPKYLFRKEGQNVTLSCEQNLNHDAMYWYRQDPGQGLRLIYYSQIVNDFQKGDIAEGYSVSREKKESFPLTVTSAQKNPTAFYLCASRTYMGADTQYFGPGTRLTVL.

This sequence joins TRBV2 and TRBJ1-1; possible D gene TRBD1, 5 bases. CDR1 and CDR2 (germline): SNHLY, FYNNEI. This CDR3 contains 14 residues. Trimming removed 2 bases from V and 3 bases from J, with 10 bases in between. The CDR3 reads CASSESGTYTEAFF. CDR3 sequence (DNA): TGTGCCAGCAGTGAAAGTGGGACGTACACTGAAGCTTTCTTT.

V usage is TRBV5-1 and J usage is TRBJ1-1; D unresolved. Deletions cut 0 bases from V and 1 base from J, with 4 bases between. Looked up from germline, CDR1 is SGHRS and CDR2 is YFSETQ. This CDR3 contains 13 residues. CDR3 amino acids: CASSLDWNTEAFF. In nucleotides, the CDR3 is TGCGCCAGCAGCTTGGATTGGAACACTGAAGCTTTCTTT.

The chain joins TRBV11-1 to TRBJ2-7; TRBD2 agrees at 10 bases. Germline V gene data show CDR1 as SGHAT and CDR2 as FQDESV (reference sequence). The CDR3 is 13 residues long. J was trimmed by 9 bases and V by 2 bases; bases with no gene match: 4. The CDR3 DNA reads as TGTGCCAGCAGCTTACGGACTAGCGGTGGGCAGTACTTC. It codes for CASSLRTSGGQYF.

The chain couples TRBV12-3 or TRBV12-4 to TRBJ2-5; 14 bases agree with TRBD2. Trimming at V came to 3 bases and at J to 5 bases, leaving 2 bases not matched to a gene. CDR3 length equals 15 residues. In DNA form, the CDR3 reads TGTGCCAGCAGTTTGGGACTAGCGGGGGTTGAGACCCAGTACTTC. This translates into CASSLGLAGVETQYF.

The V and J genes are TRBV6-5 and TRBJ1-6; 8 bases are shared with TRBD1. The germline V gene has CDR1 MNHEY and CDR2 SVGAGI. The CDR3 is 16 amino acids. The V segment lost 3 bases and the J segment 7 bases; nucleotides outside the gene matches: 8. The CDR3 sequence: CASSYFIDRGNSPLHF. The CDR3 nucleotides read TGTGCCAGCAGTTATTTTATTGACAGGGGAAATTCACCCCTCCACTTT.